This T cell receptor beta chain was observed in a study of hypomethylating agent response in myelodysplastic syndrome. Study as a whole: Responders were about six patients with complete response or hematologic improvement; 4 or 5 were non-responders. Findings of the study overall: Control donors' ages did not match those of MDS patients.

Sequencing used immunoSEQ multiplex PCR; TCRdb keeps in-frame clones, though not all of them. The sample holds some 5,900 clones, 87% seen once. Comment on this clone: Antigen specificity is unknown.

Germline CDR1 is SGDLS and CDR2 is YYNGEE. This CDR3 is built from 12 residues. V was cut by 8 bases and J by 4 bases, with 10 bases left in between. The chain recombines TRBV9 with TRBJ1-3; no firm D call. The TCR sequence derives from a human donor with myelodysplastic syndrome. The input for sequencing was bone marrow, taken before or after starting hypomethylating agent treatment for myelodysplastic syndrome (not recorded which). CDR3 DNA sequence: TGTGCCAGTGCACCAGCGGGAAACACCATATATTTT. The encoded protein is CASAPAGNTIYF.